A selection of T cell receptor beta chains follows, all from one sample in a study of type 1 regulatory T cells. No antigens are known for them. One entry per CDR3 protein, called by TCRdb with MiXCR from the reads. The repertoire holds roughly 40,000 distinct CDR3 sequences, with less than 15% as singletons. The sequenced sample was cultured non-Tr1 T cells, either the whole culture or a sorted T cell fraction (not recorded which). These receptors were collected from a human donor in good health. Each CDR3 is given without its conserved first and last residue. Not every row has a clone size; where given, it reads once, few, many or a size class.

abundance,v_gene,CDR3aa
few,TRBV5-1,ASSLGGQGGKQY
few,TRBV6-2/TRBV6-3,ASSYGRDRVSAYEQY
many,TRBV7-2,ASSLPTYEQY
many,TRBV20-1,SARGPGAAGAF
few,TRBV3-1,ASSQDIATVYGYT
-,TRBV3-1,ASSQQSEQF
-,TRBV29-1,SFGLGQETQY
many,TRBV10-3,AISEPPGLAEQY
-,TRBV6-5,ASSYLGRGPDTQY
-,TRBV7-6,ASSGQGTGELF
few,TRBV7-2,ASSLVVGEGGYT
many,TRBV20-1,SGLRQVGAEAF
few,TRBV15,ATSGRQGPYEQY
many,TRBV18,ASSPMDSGANVLT
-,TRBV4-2,ASSQVGSKYNEQF
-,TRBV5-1,ASSLEPAQLTDTQY
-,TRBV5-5,ASSQYFRDRVSNQPQH
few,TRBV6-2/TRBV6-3,ASKEPQH
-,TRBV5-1,ASRGTRAAEAF
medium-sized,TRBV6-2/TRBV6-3,ASSYNSAGANVLT
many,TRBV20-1,SASPGQGRGQY
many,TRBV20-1,SAWRGNQPQH
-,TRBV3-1,ASSQVILTPNTGELF
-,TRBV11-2,ARSLLAGGADTQY
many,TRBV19,ANVDPGRGPVTEAF
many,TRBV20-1,SARSHTSTDTQY
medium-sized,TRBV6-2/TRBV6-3,ASSPSGLMEQY
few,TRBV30,AWSVNRRETQY
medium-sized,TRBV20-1,SARDHIREGRSNQPQH
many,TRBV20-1,SAREGSTGGMPQH
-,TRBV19,ASSEISPGELF
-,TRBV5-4,ASSLGGQAHLYGYT
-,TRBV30,AWSVGAMSGYT
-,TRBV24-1,ATSGSAGNYGYT
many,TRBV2,ATSRTGFGGELF
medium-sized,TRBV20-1,SASGGGSSYEQY
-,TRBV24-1,ATSDGGRGLSTGELF
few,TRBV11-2,ASSLVGSATDTQY
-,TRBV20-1,SARGRARTSGRYNEQF
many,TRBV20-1,SASSVEQY
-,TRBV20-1,SAEVSYNEQF
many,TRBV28,ASSAPGTSAAYEQF
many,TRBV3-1,ASSQLRYSPLH
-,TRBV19,ASRERQRYYGYT
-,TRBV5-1,ASRNPGGTAGELF
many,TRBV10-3,AISEWGGLAGTDTQY
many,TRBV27,ASSRQGSGSTDTQY
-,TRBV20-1,SAKGLAGLLGTQY
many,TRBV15,ATGPTRSAEKLF
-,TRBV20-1,SASGSTEAF
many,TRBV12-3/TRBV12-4,ASSLSFGSPLH
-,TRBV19,ASSRGHMNAEAF
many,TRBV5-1,ASSLAEEWRGLNEQF